A selection of T cell receptor beta chains follows, all from one sample in a study of blood T cell repertoires in COVID-19. Some clones are missing from TCRdb's copy, which holds only in-frame ones; the method was immunoSEQ multiplex PCR. The table shows 250,000 to 350,000 clones, with roughly 86% occurring only once. Sequencing input: peripheral blood. The receptors derive from a woman aged 25 to 39 with COVID-19, enrolled during active disease. CDR3s include the opening cysteine and the closing phenylalanine or tryptophan. A D gene is named only where the DNA matches it firmly. Some rows mark clone size as missing; the rest say once, few, many or name a class of expanded clone.

>TRBJ2-1|TRBD2|-|TRBV6-1
TGTGCCAGCAGTGAAGTATTAGCGGGAGTTCAGGAGCAGTTCTTC
CASSEVLAGVQEQFF
>TRBJ2-1|-|-|TRBV7-9
TGTGCCAGCAGCTTAGGGGAGCGGAACTACAATGAGCAGTTCTTC
CASSLGERNYNEQFF
>TRBJ2-2|-|-|TRBV11-3
TGTGCCAGCAGCTTCTCGGGTCTCTACACCGGGGAGCTGTTTTTT
CASSFSGLYTGELFF
>TRBJ1-2|TRBD1|-|TRBV18
TGTGCCAGCTCAACTAAACAGGGGGCTGACTATGGCTACACCTTC
CASSTKQGADYGYTF
>TRBJ1-1|-|-|TRBV4-1
TGCGCCAGCAGCCAAGCAGGTGAGGGGGTGAACACTGAAGCTTTCTTT
CASSQAGEGVNTEAFF
>TRBJ2-3|-|-|TRBV13
TGTGCCAGCAGCTCCCGTGCGGGCACAGATACGCAGTATTTT
CASSSRAGTDTQYF
>TRBJ2-4|-|-|TRBV6-6
TGTGCCAGCAGTTTCACGGAGGTATCGGACATTCAGTACTTC
CASSFTEVSDIQYF
>TRBJ1-1|-|-|TRBV6-2/TRBV6-3
TGTGCCAGCAGTTACCCCCCGGTCCACGGGAACACTGAAGCTTTCTTT
CASSYPPVHGNTEAFF
>TRBJ2-1|TRBD1|-|TRBV5-6
TGTGCCAGCATATGGCAGGGGGCCAGTGAGCAGTTCTTC
CASIWQGASEQFF
>TRBJ2-7|TRBD2|-|TRBV2
TGTGCCAGCAGTACTGCGGGGGGGGCCTACGAGCAGTACTTC
CASSTAGGAYEQYF
>TRBJ1-1|-|-|TRBV6-5
TGTGCCAGCAGTTACTCGTACAGGGTAAAGACTGAAGCTTTCTTT
CASSYSYRVKTEAFF
>TRBJ2-2|TRBD2|-|TRBV5-1
TGCGCCAGCAGCTCAACGGGACTAGCGGGGTCCGGGGAGCTGTTTTTT
CASSSTGLAGSGELFF
>TRBJ1-2|-|-|TRBV28
TGTGCCAGCAGTTTCAGAGGGCTTCCTAACTATGGCTACACCTTC
CASSFRGLPNYGYTF
>TRBJ2-1|-|once|TRBV9
TGTGCCAGCAGCTTCGGTAGTGAGCAGTTCTTC
CASSFGSEQFF
>TRBJ2-6|-|-|TRBV3-1/TRBV3-2
TGTGCCAGCAGCCTTAGCCCCTCTGGGGCCAACGTCCTGACTTTC
CASSLSPSGANVLTF
>TRBJ2-3|TRBD2|-|TRBV5-4
TGTGCCAGCAGCTTAGTACTAGCGGGAGTAGATACGCAGTATTTT
CASSLVLAGVDTQYF
>TRBJ2-7|TRBD2|few|TRBV7-3
TGTGCCAGCAGCCAAGACCCAGCGGGAATAGGCGAGCAGTACTTC
CASSQDPAGIGEQYF
>TRBJ1-1|TRBD1|few|TRBV6-1
TGTGCCAGCAGTGAAGACAGGGGGCAGGAAGCTTTCTTT
CASSEDRGQEAFF
>TRBJ2-2|-|few|TRBV28
TGTGCCAGCATTCCCCCGGACACCGGGGAGCTGTTTTTT
CASIPPDTGELFF
>TRBJ1-2|-|-|TRBV12-1
TGTGCCAGCAGCCCCGCTACAGGAGAGACTAACTATGGCTACACCTTC
CASSPATGETNYGYTF
>TRBJ2-2|-|-|TRBV6-1
TGTGCCAGCAGTGCACGGACAGCCCCGAACACCGGGGAGCTGTTTTTT
CASSARTAPNTGELFF
>TRBJ2-1|-|-|TRBV5-4
TGTGCCAGCAGCCGGCGAGTTAGCGGACACAATGAGCAGTTCTTC
CASSRRVSGHNEQFF
>TRBJ2-7|TRBD2|-|TRBV27
TGTGCCAGCAGTAGCGGGGGGGCCTACGAGCAGTACTTC
CASSSGGAYEQYF
>TRBJ2-6|-|-|TRBV6-2/TRBV6-3
TGTGCCAGCAGTGAGGGCAGTTCTGGGGCCAACGTCCTGACTTTC
CASSEGSSGANVLTF
>TRBJ1-2|TRBD1|-|TRBV4-2
TGTGCCAGCAGCCAGGACAGGGGGCCCTATGGCTACACCTTC
CASSQDRGPYGYTF
>TRBJ1-2|-|-|TRBV5-8
TGTGCCAGCAGCTTGGTAGGGATCGGGGGCTATGGCTACACCTTC
CASSLVGIGGYGYTF
>TRBJ2-3|TRBD1|-|TRBV5-4
TGTGCCAGCAGCTTGGGACAGGGTCGGGATACGCAGTATTTT
CASSLGQGRDTQYF
>TRBJ1-5|-|-|TRBV24-1
TGTGCCACCAGTGAGCAGGGGAGCAATCAGCCCCAGCATTTT
CATSEQGSNQPQHF
>TRBJ2-7|-|-|TRBV6-1
TGTGCCAGCAGTTATTCGACAGCGTACGAGCAGTACTTC
CASSYSTAYEQYF
>TRBJ2-5|TRBD1|-|TRBV29-1
TGCAGCGTTGAGAGGACAGGGGAAGAGACCCAGTACTTC
CSVERTGEETQYF
>TRBJ1-1|-|-|TRBV2
TGTGCCAGATCCCGAGGGGGAGCCCGCAGCGCTGAAGCTTTCTTT
CARSRGGARSAEAFF
>TRBJ1-5|TRBD1|-|TRBV10-3
TGTGCCACGCACGGGACAGGGGCAGGGTATAGCAATCAGCCCCAGCATTTT
CATHGTGAGYSNQPQHF
>TRBJ1-2|-|-|TRBV12-3/TRBV12-4
TGTGCCAGCAGTTTACAGGGAGGTGGCTACACCTTC
CASSLQGGGYTF
>TRBJ1-2|TRBD1|-|TRBV7-9
TGTGCCAGCAGTCCGGACAGGGGGCTGGGCTACACCTTC
CASSPDRGLGYTF
>TRBJ1-4|TRBD1|-|TRBV7-8
TGTGCCAGCAGCCTTGACAGGGGTGAAAAACTGTTTTTT
CASSLDRGEKLFF
>TRBJ2-4|-|-|TRBV6-4
TGTGCCAGGGCACGTGGGGGAGGACCTCGGGACATTCAGTACTTC
CARARGGGPRDIQYF
>TRBJ2-1|TRBD2|-|TRBV3-1/TRBV3-2
TGTGCCAGCAGCCAAGGGACTAGCCTCTACAATGAGCAGTTCTTC
CASSQGTSLYNEQFF
>TRBJ1-5|-|-|TRBV15
TGTGCCACCAGCGGCGGGGGGCCAGGAGGGGATCAGCCCCAGCATTTT
CATSGGGPGGDQPQHF
>TRBJ2-1|TRBD2|-|TRBV5-4
TGTGCCAGCAGCTCGACCGGGACTAGCTCCGGGGAGCAGTTCTTC
CASSSTGTSSGEQFF
>TRBJ1-1|TRBD1|-|TRBV5-5
TGTGCCAGCAGCGGTGGGGGACAGCGGAACACTGAAGCTTTCTTT
CASSGGGQRNTEAFF
>TRBJ1-5|-|-|TRBV6-6
TGTGCCAGCAGTTTCGCCCCTACGGGAGGGCAGCCCCAGCATTTT
CASSFAPTGGQPQHF
>TRBJ1-2|-|-|TRBV19
TGTGCCAGTAGTAGGCTGGACATCTATGGCTACACCTTC
CASSRLDIYGYTF
>TRBJ1-1|TRBD1|-|TRBV28
TGTGCCAGCAGCACAGGACAGGGGGCCTTAAGTGAAGCTTTCTTT
CASSTGQGALSEAFF
>TRBJ2-4|-|-|TRBV28
TGTGCCAGCCGGGAGACCTTCGCCAAAAACATTCAGTACTTC
CASRETFAKNIQYF
>TRBJ2-5|TRBD1|few|TRBV9
TGTGCCAGCAGCGGAGGACAGGGGGTGGGCCAAGAGACCCAGTACTTC
CASSGGQGVGQETQYF
>TRBJ1-6|TRBD1|-|TRBV14
TGTGCCAGCAGCCCGGACAGGGCTAATTCACCCCTCCACTTT
CASSPDRANSPLHF
>TRBJ2-3|TRBD2|-|TRBV24-1
TGTGCCACCATGAAGACGGGCGGGGGAACAGATACGCAGTATTTT
CATMKTGGGTDTQYF
>TRBJ2-7|-|-|TRBV28
TGTGCCAGCAGACGCAGACGGGACTCGACCTACGAGCAGTACTTC
CASRRRRDSTYEQYF
>TRBJ2-5|TRBD1|-|TRBV11-2
TGTGCCAGCAGACACCGGGACAGAGTACAAGAGACCCAGTACTTC
CASRHRDRVQETQYF
>TRBJ1-3|-|-|TRBV7-9
TGTGCCTTTTCTCCAGGGCTCACCTCTGGAAACACCATATATTTT
CAFSPGLTSGNTIYF
>TRBJ2-1|-|-|TRBV6-6
TGTGCCAGCAGTCTACTCAAACGCTCCTACAATGAGCAGTTCTTC
CASSLLKRSYNEQFF
>TRBJ1-1|-|-|TRBV3-1/TRBV3-2
TGTGCCAGCAGGCTCCAGGGGAACACTGAAGCTTTCTTT
CASRLQGNTEAFF
>TRBJ2-7|TRBD2|few|TRBV4-2
TGTGCCAGCAGCCAAGATAGCGGGAGCTCCTACGAGCAGTACTTC
CASSQDSGSSYEQYF
>TRBJ2-7|TRBD1|-|TRBV7-2
TGTGCCAGCAGCCTCGGGGACAGCGAGCAGTACTTC
CASSLGDSEQYF
>TRBJ1-2|-|few|TRBV5-1
TGCGCCAGCAGCTCGGACAACTCTTATGGCTACACCTTC
CASSSDNSYGYTF
>TRBJ2-5|-|-|TRBV30
TGTGCCTGGACTAGGCGAGGGCCGTCGGAGACCCAGTACTTC
CAWTRRGPSETQYF
>TRBJ2-2|TRBD2|-|TRBV5-1
TGCGCCAGCAGCTATCCCCGCCCTCTAGCGGGAGGGCGGAACACCGGGGAGCTGTTTTTT
CASSYPRPLAGGRNTGELFF